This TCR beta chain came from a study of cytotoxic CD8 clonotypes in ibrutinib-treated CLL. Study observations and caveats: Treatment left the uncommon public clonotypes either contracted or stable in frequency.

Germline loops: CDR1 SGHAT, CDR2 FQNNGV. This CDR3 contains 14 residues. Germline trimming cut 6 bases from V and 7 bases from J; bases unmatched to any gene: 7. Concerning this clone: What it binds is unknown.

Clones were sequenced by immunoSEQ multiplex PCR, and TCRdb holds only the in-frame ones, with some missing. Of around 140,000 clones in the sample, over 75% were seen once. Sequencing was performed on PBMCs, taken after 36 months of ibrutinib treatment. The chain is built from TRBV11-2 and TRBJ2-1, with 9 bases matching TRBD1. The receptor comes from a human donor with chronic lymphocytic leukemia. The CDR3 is CASRRPGQGNEQFF. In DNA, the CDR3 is TGTGCCAGCAGGAGACCGGGACAGGGAAATGAGCAGTTCTTC.